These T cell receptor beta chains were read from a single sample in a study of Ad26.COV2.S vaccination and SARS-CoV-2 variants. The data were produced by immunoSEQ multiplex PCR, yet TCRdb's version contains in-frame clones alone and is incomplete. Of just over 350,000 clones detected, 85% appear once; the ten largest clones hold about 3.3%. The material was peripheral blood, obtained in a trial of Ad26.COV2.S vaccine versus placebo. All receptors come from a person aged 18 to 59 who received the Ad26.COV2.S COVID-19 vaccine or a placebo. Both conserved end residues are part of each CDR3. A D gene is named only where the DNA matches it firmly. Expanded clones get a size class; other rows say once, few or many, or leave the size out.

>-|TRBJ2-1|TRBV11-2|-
TGTGCCAGCAGCTTAGATCGGACGGGTTACAATGAGCAGTTCTTC
CASSLDRTGYNEQFF
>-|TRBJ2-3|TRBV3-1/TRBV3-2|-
TGTGCCAGCAGCCAGGCTCGTGCGGGCACGCAGTATTTT
CASSQARAGTQYF
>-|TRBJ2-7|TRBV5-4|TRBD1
TGTGCCAGCAGCACCCGAGGGGGCGTGTACGAGCAGTACTTC
CASSTRGGVYEQYF
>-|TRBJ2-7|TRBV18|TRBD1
TGTGCCAGCTCACAAGGGACAGTTTCCTACGAGCAGTACTTC
CASSQGTVSYEQYF
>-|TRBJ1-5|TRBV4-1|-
TGCGCCAGCAGCCAAGGGGACAGCAATCAGCCCCAGCATTTT
CASSQGDSNQPQHF
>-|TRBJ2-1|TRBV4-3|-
TGCGCCAGCAGCCAAGGCGCCGGGCCCTACTACAATGAGCAGTTCTTC
CASSQGAGPYYNEQFF
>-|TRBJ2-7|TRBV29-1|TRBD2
TGCAGCGTTCGGCGGGGGGCATCCTACGAGCAGTACTTC
CSVRRGASYEQYF
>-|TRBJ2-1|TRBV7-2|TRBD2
TGTGCCAGCAGCCGGCAAACTAGCGGGAGTTTAGTTGAGCAGTTCTTC
CASSRQTSGSLVEQFF
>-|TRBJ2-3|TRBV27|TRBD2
TGTGCCAGCACCCGCGGGGGAGAGGGGACAGATACGCAGTATTTT
CASTRGGEGTDTQYF
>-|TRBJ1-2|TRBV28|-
TGTGCCAGCAGGATGACGGGGGCGGGCTATGGCTACACCTTC
CASRMTGAGYGYTF
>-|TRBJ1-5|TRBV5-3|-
TGTGCCAGAACCTTGGGACGGAATAGCAATCAGCCCCAGCATTTT
CARTLGRNSNQPQHF
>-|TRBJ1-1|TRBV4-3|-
TGCGCCAGCAGCCAAGACTGGGGGACTGAAGCTTTCTTT
CASSQDWGTEAFF
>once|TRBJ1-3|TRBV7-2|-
TGTGCCAGCAGCTTTGGGCGCTCTGGAAACACCATATATTTT
CASSFGRSGNTIYF
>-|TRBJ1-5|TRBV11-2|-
TGTGCCAGCAGCTTAGACCTCCCGCCCCAGCCCCAGCATTTT
CASSLDLPPQPQHF
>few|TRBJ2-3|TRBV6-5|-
TGTGCCAGCAGTACGCTTAGAGCGGATACGCAGTATTTT
CASSTLRADTQYF
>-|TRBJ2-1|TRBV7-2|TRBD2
TGTGCCAGCAGCTTAAACGGCGGGAGGGCCTATGGTGAGCAGTTCTTC
CASSLNGGRAYGEQFF
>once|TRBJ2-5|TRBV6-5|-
TGTGCCAGCAGTAAGTTACTCGGTGACCAAGAGACCCAGTACTTC
CASSKLLGDQETQYF
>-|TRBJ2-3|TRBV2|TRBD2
TGTGCCCGCCGAGCGGGGTTCCCCACAGATACGCAGTATTTT
CARRAGFPTDTQYF
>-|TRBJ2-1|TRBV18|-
TGTGCCAGCTCACCACCGGGCGGCATGTCAGGCAATGAGCAGTTCTTC
CASSPPGGMSGNEQFF
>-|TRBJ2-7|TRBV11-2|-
TGTGCCAGCAGCTTAGAATGGGGCGGAATGACTTCGAACTACGAGCAGTACTTC
CASSLEWGGMTSNYEQYF